A single TCR beta chain is shown here with its context. Its cognate antigen is unknown. The data are from a study of T cell responses to AZD1222 COVID-19 vaccine. Broader study findings: There were repertoire samples only from the period after the peak T cell response.

Produced via immunoSEQ multiplex PCR; TCRdb's table is partial and in-frame only. The repertoire holds about 120,000 clones, with around nine tenths as singletons. Germline-derived CDR1 and CDR2 are LGHNA and YNFKEQ. This CDR3 contains 17 residues. With V trimmed by 1 base and J by 0 bases, 3 bases remained unmatched. The genes are TRBV4-2 and TRBJ2-6; 7 positions match TRBD1. This sequence was found in an adult in good health. Material: peripheral blood, obtained on day 0 of AZD1222 vaccination. In DNA, the CDR3 is TGTGCCAGCAGCCAAGCGGACAGGACCTCTGGGGCCAACGTCCTGACTTTC. It specifies CASSQADRTSGANVLTF.